This is a list of T cell receptor beta chains from one sample in a study of blood T cell repertoires in COVID-19. Assay: immunoSEQ multiplex PCR; the TCRdb copy retains only in-frame clones and omits some. The sample consists of 40,000 or so clones, 75% to 90% of them appearing once. Sequenced: peripheral blood. These receptors were collected from a man aged 55 to 70 with acute or convalescent COVID-19. Each CDR3 is given with its conserved first and last residue. The D gene is left open where the match is weak. Not all rows give a size; the values are once, few, many and, for expanded clones, a class.

clone size	V gene	D gene	J gene	CDR3 protein	CDR3 DNA
-	TRBV4-1	-	TRBJ1-5	CASSQEGTGNQPQHF	TGCGCCAGCAGCCAAGAAGGCACAGGTAATCAGCCCCAGCATTTT
-	TRBV24-1	TRBD2	TRBJ2-3	CATSRTSTRGADTQYF	TGTGCCACCAGCCGGACTAGCACCCGAGGGGCAGATACGCAGTATTTT
-	TRBV18	TRBD1	TRBJ1-2	CASSPSLQGGSGYTF	TGTGCCAGCTCACCATCGCTACAGGGGGGCTCTGGCTACACCTTC
-	TRBV18	-	TRBJ2-5	CASSPGGGGQETQYF	TGTGCCAGCTCACCCGGCGGCGGAGGTCAAGAGACCCAGTACTTC
-	TRBV18	TRBD2	TRBJ2-3	CASSPLGRGTGDTQYF	TGTGCCAGCTCACCCCTCGGGAGGGGGACCGGGGATACGCAGTATTTT
once	TRBV24-1	TRBD2	TRBJ2-3	CATAVAGGQTDTQYF	TGTGCCACCGCCGTCGCGGGAGGGCAGACAGATACGCAGTATTTT
-	TRBV9	-	TRBJ2-6	CASSAQGTGANVLTF	TGTGCCAGCAGCGCGCAGGGGACTGGGGCCAACGTCCTGACTTTC
-	TRBV7-6	TRBD2	TRBJ2-7	CASSSGLAGGYEQYF	TGTGCCAGCAGCTCGGGACTAGCGGGGGGCTACGAGCAGTACTTC
-	TRBV3-1/TRBV3-2	-	TRBJ1-2	CAAAMKSGYGYTF	TGTGCCGCCGCGATGAAGTCGGGCTATGGCTACACCTTC
-	TRBV7-2	TRBD1	TRBJ1-2	CASSGGTGVVYGYTF	TGTGCCAGCAGCGGAGGGACAGGGGTCGTCTATGGCTACACCTTC
-	TRBV19	TRBD1	TRBJ2-5	CASSIGTAETQYF	TGTGCCAGTAGTATTGGGACAGCGGAGACCCAGTACTTC
-	TRBV21-1	-	TRBJ2-3	CASSRGSGEGSDTQYF	TGTGCCAGCAGCAGAGGTAGCGGGGAGGGGTCAGATACGCAGTATTTT
-	TRBV5-4	-	TRBJ1-4	CASSSEQGTNEKLFF	TGTGCCAGCAGCTCAGAACAGGGAACTAATGAAAAACTGTTTTTT
-	TRBV9	TRBD2	TRBJ2-1	CASSPERLAGGNEQFF	TGTGCCAGCAGCCCCGAGAGGCTAGCGGGAGGGAATGAGCAGTTCTTC
-	TRBV5-5	-	TRBJ2-7	CASSLQSSEQYF	TGTGCCAGCAGCCTACAGTCCTCCGAGCAGTACTTC
-	TRBV5-5	-	TRBJ1-5	CASSLQVLGNQPQHF	TGTGCCAGCAGCTTACAGGTCCTTGGCAATCAGCCCCAGCATTTT
few	TRBV7-6	TRBD2	TRBJ2-3	CASSPLTSGASTDTQYF	TGTGCCAGCAGCCCGCTGACTAGCGGGGCTAGCACAGATACGCAGTATTTT
-	TRBV3-1/TRBV3-2	-	TRBJ1-1	CASSQGTVGTEAFF	TGTGCCAGCAGCCAAGGGACAGTGGGCACTGAAGCTTTCTTT
-	TRBV7-9	TRBD1	TRBJ1-1	CASSLVGTGRTLF	TGTGCCAGCAGCTTAGTGGGGACAGGACGAACTCTCTTT
-	TRBV27	TRBD1	TRBJ2-7	CANSPRTGGVSDYEQYF	TGTGCCAACAGCCCGCGGACAGGGGGGGTCTCTGACTACGAGCAGTACTTC
-	TRBV6-2/TRBV6-3	-	TRBJ1-2	CASSYGGGYGYTF	TGTGCCAGCAGTTACGGGGGCGGATATGGCTACACCTTC
-	TRBV30	TRBD1	TRBJ2-3	CAWAKTGNTDTQYF	TGTGCCTGGGCTAAGACAGGGAACACAGATACGCAGTATTTT
-	TRBV2	-	TRBJ1-2	CASRGGLADYGYTF	TGTGCCAGCAGGGGGGGGTTGGCAGACTATGGCTACACCTTC
-	TRBV19	-	TRBJ2-3	CASSAQRADTQYF	TGTGCCAGTAGTGCCCAACGGGCAGATACGCAGTATTTT